Listed below are T cell receptor beta chains from one sample, sequenced in a study of tumor-infiltrating lymphocytes in localized non-small cell lung cancer. Assay: immunoSEQ multiplex PCR; the TCRdb copy retains only in-frame clones and omits some. The sample lists about 14,000 clones, approximately 80% seen once, with over 15% in the top ten. Sequences were obtained from lung tumor tissue. The origin of the receptors is a human donor with non-small cell lung cancer. Each CDR3 is given with its conserved first and last residue. Each record gives: V gene, D gene, clone size, J gene, CDR3 protein, CDR3 DNA. A D gene is named only where the DNA matches it firmly. Clone size is not always given. Where it is, it says once, few, many or a class for expanded clones.

v_call: TRBV19; d_call: -; clone_size: -; j_call: TRBJ2-7; cdr3_aa: CASSMKQGDEQYF; cdr3_nt: TGTGCCAGTAGTATGAAACAGGGCGACGAGCAGTACTTC
v_call: TRBV5-3; d_call: -; clone_size: -; j_call: TRBJ2-4; cdr3_aa: CARNSASVQYF; cdr3_nt: TGTGCCAGAAACTCGGCTAGCGTTCAGTACTTC
v_call: TRBV10-2; d_call: TRBD2; clone_size: -; j_call: TRBJ2-7; cdr3_aa: CASSEAGVVHEQYF; cdr3_nt: TGCGCCAGCAGTGAGGCGGGAGTAGTCCACGAGCAGTACTTC
v_call: TRBV6-5; d_call: -; clone_size: -; j_call: TRBJ2-7; cdr3_aa: CASSFTGYEQYF; cdr3_nt: TGTGCCAGCAGTTTTACCGGATACGAGCAGTACTTC
v_call: TRBV5-1; d_call: -; clone_size: once; j_call: TRBJ1-1; cdr3_aa: CASSLEGNEAFF; cdr3_nt: TGCGCCAGCAGCTTGGAGGGGAATGAAGCTTTCTTT
v_call: TRBV5-1; d_call: TRBD1; clone_size: -; j_call: TRBJ1-2; cdr3_aa: CASSLQTGTGVYGYTF; cdr3_nt: TGCGCCAGCAGCTTACAAACCGGGACAGGTGTCTATGGCTACACCTTC
v_call: TRBV14; d_call: -; clone_size: -; j_call: TRBJ2-5; cdr3_aa: CASSLQVGFQETQYF; cdr3_nt: TGTGCCAGCAGCCTTCAAGTGGGCTTCCAAGAGACCCAGTACTTC
v_call: TRBV29-1; d_call: -; clone_size: -; j_call: TRBJ2-7; cdr3_aa: CSVQATRAYEQYF; cdr3_nt: TGCAGCGTTCAGGCGACACGAGCCTACGAGCAGTACTTC
v_call: TRBV7-3; d_call: -; clone_size: -; j_call: TRBJ2-5; cdr3_aa: CASSPRAQNGTQQETQYF; cdr3_nt: TGTGCCAGCAGCCCGCGAGCGCAAAACGGGACCCAACAAGAGACCCAGTACTTC
v_call: TRBV7-3; d_call: -; clone_size: -; j_call: TRBJ2-7; cdr3_aa: CASRGGSSYEQYF; cdr3_nt: TGTGCCAGCAGGGGCGGTTCCTCCTACGAGCAGTACTTC
v_call: TRBV27; d_call: TRBD2; clone_size: -; j_call: TRBJ2-7; cdr3_aa: CASSHDFAGVEQQYF; cdr3_nt: TGTGCCAGCAGTCACGACTTTGCGGGGGTTGAACAGCAGTACTTC
v_call: TRBV7-2; d_call: TRBD2; clone_size: -; j_call: TRBJ2-5; cdr3_aa: CASSLARLAGEETQYF; cdr3_nt: TGTGCCAGCAGCTTGGCCAGACTAGCGGGGGAAGAGACCCAGTACTTC
v_call: TRBV18; d_call: -; clone_size: few; j_call: TRBJ1-1; cdr3_aa: CASSPSRTTEAFF; cdr3_nt: TGTGCCAGCTCACCAAGCAGGACCACTGAAGCTTTCTTT
v_call: TRBV5-1; d_call: -; clone_size: -; j_call: TRBJ2-3; cdr3_aa: CASSLSPSTDTQYF; cdr3_nt: TGCGCCAGCAGCTTATCCCCTAGCACAGATACGCAGTATTTT